The clone carrying this T cell receptor (beta chain) was recorded many times. Its antigen is not known. Single cDNA molecules in the library carried unique molecular identifiers attached during preparation. In TCRdb, the RACE reads were re-called with MiXCR into one record per CDR3 protein. This repertoire shows around 52,000 distinct CDR3 sequences, 7% to 10% found once; its top ten account for 13%. The data were taken from a study of human T cells and chemical hapten exposure. At the level of the study: During the roughly 24-week study period, patients had diphenylcyclopropenone applied to the scalp every week. Reading of the patch tests, which applied 0.01% DPC to the upper back, occurred at 6 days. Overall study findings and caveats: It was expanded TCRs that formed significantly more large CDR3 similarity clusters than controls did.

The time point: patch test 1, 2 weeks after DPC sensitization. Documented treatment: therapeutic diphenylcyclopropenone sensitization with weekly scalp DPC. The sequence was collected from a woman aged 40 to 49 with alopecia areata. Some clones in this sample may be carry-over from other donors' samples. The starting material was whole blood, obtained in connection with sensitization to the hapten diphenylcyclopropenone (DPC).

CDR3 in amino acids: CASSFAGKNTEAFF. The CDR3 bases are TGTGCCAGCAGTTTTGCGGGCAAGAACACTGAAGCTTTCTTT. This chain uses TRBV27 with TRBJ1-1; D gene uncertain. CDR1 and CDR2 (germline): MNHEY, SMNVEV (reference sequence). Deletions cut 3 bases from V and 1 base from J, with 9 bases between. This CDR3 region has 14 residues.